These 14 T cell receptor beta chains originate from one sample sequenced in a study of lymphopenia after photon versus proton radiotherapy. Profiling relied on immunoSEQ multiplex PCR, and the TCRdb table lists in-frame clones only, not all of them. The sample holds under 30,000 clones, roughly 90% seen once. This specimen was peripheral blood, taken from a patient treated with photon-based radiotherapy. Receptor source: a woman aged 45-59 years with cholangiocarcinoma.

The CDR3 bases are TGTGCCAGCAGCGCAAAGGGTCTGCCGGGGGAGCAGTACTTC. This sequence encodes CASSAKGLPGEQYF. J is TRBJ2-7 and V is TRBV9, with D possibly being TRBD2 (5 bases). Germline V gene lookup returns CDR1 SGDLS and CDR2 YYNGEE. The CDR3 runs 14 residues. The V end was cut by 3 bases, the J end by 7 bases, with 17 bases between.

This CDR3 is CASSLRGSKNIQYF. CDR3 DNA sequence: TGCGCCAGCAGCTTGAGGGGTTCCAAAAACATTCAGTACTTC. The chain employs TRBV5-1 and TRBJ2-4; possibly TRBD1 for D (5 bases). V was trimmed by 1 base and J by 2 bases, leaving 7 bases between them. The germline gives CDR1 SGHRS, CDR2 YFSETQ. The CDR3 runs to 14 residues.

CDR3 residues: CASSQGFGTGELFF. The CDR3, as DNA: TGTGCCAGCAGTCAGGGGTTCGGCACCGGGGAGCTGTTTTTT. This chain joins TRBV6-6 and TRBJ2-2; tentatively, D is TRBD1 (6 bases). CDR1 MNHNY and CDR2 SVGAGI come from the germline V gene (reference sequence). CDR3 length: 14 amino acids. Trimming left V 5 bases short and J 4 bases short, with 11 bases between.

This chain links TRBV12-5 with TRBJ2-7; D gene unclear. The CDR3 is 11 amino acids. Trimming removed 2 bases from V and 5 bases from J, with 4 bases in between. From germline, CDR1 is LGHNT and CDR2 FRNRAP. The CDR3 spells CASGLLHEQYF. In DNA, the CDR3 is TGTGCTAGTGGTTTGCTTCACGAGCAGTACTTC. The full variable domain, with the rest looked up from reference TRBV12-5 and TRBJ2-7, is DARVTQTPRHKVTEMGQEVTMRCQPILGHNTVFWYRQTMMQGLELLAYFRNRAPLDDSGMPKDRFSAEMPDATLATLKIQPSEPRDSAVYFCASGLLHEQYFGPGTRLTVT.

The rearrangement joins TRBV6-5 to TRBJ2-3; 11 positions match TRBD1. J lost 6 bases, V lost 8 bases, and 4 bases had no gene match. The CDR3 loop spans 13 amino acids. Germline lookup yields CDR1 MNHEY and CDR2 SVGAGI. The chain's CDR3 is CASADRGLDTQYF. The CDR3, as DNA: TGTGCCAGCGCGGACAGGGGGCTTGATACGCAGTATTTT.

V gene TRBV9 combines with J gene TRBJ2-7; the match to TRBD2 covers 8 bases. V dropped 1 base and J dropped 6; count of bases not matched to a gene: 0. Germline CDR1 and CDR2: SGDLS and YYNGEE. This CDR3 has 12 amino acids. The chain's CDR3 is CASSVSGGEQYF. CDR3 DNA: TGTGCCAGCAGCGTAAGCGGGGGCGAGCAGTACTTC. Full variable domain (remainder filled in from reference TRBV9 and TRBJ2-7): DSGVTQTPKHLITATGQRVTLRCSPRSGDLSVYWYQQSLDQGLQFLIQYYNGEERAKGNILERFSAQQFPDLHSELNLSSLELGDSALYFCASSVSGGEQYFGPGTRLTVT.

The J gene is TRBJ1-5, the V gene TRBV5-5; D unresolved. Deletions cut 0 bases from V and 8 bases from J, with 9 bases between. The CDR3 has 13 residues. Germline assignment: CDR1 SGHKS and CDR2 YYEKEE (reference sequence). CDR3 in DNA: TGTGCCAGCAGCTTGGGGGCGGTTGAGCCCCAGCATTTT. This codes for CASSLGAVEPQHF.

The rearrangement links TRBV2 to TRBJ2-7, with unresolved D. Per the germline V gene, CDR1 is SNHLY and CDR2 is FYNNEI. The CDR3 runs 10 residues. V lost 4 bases to trimming and J lost 4 bases, with 2 bases between them. CDR3 protein: CASSVYEQYF. Here the CDR3 DNA reads TGTGCCAGCAGTGTTTACGAGCAGTACTTC.

The chain links TRBV7-9 to TRBJ2-3; perhaps TRBD2 as D (6 bases). There are 16 residues in the CDR3. V gave up 2 bases and J gave up 0 bases, with 12 bases separating them. CDR1 and CDR2 from the germline V gene are SEHNR and FQNEAQ (reference sequence). CDR3 residues: CASSLSSGLSTDTQYF. Here the CDR3 DNA reads TGTGCCAGCAGCTTAAGTAGCGGTCTAAGCACAGATACGCAGTATTTT.

This clone has a single count. This chain joins TRBV6-5 and TRBJ1-1, with D tentatively TRBD1 (5 bases). The germline gives CDR1 MNHEY, CDR2 SVGAGI. Trimming took 0 bases from V and 4 from J, leaving 15 bases between them. The CDR3 is 16 amino acids. CDR3 nucleotides: TGTGCCAGCAGTTACTCCCGTTTGGCCGGGGGCACTGAAGCTTTCTTT. Protein sequence: CASSYSRLAGGTEAFF.

This chain links TRBV6-6 with TRBJ1-1; D uncertain. This CDR3 is 12 amino acids long. From germline, CDR1 is MNHNY and CDR2 SVGAGI (reference sequence). V was clipped by 1 base and J by 4 bases, with 4 bases between them. The CDR3 coding sequence is TGTGCCAGCAGTTACTTGGCCACTGAAGCTTTCTTT. Residues: CASSYLATEAFF.

The genes are TRBV19 and TRBJ2-5, with D maybe TRBD2 (5 bases). The V gene lost 3 bases and the J gene lost 5 bases, with 19 bases spanning the gap. Germline V gives CDR1 LNHDA, CDR2 SQIVND (reference sequence). The CDR3 totals 16 residues. CDR3 protein: CASSMPEKPTGETQYF. The DNA for the CDR3 is TGTGCCAGTAGTATGCCCGAAAAGCCGACGGGGGAGACCCAGTACTTC. Supplemented by reference TRBV19 and TRBJ2-5, the full variable domain reads DGGITQSPKYLFRKEGQNVTLSCEQNLNHDAMYWYRQDPGQGLRLIYYSQIVNDFQKGDIAEGYSVSREKKESFPLTVTSAQKNPTAFYLCASSMPEKPTGETQYFGPGTRLLVL.

The rearrangement joins TRBV4-3 to TRBJ2-2; D not resolved. The CDR3 totals 12 residues. Germline V gene lookup returns CDR1 LGHNA and CDR2 YSLEER. The V gene lost 1 base and the J gene lost 6 bases, with 3 bases spanning the gap. The CDR3 DNA reads TGCGCCAGCAGCCAAGGATCCGGGGAGCTGTTTTTT. As protein: CASSQGSGELFF.

The chain combines TRBV28 with TRBJ2-7; D perhaps matches TRBD2 (5 bases). Germline V lookup: CDR1 MDHEN, CDR2 SYDVKM. The CDR3 contains 13 residues. The CDR3 DNA reads TGTGCTACCGGAGGTCATCAATCCTACGAGCAGTACTTC. This encodes CATGGHQSYEQYF.